Listed below are T cell receptor beta chains from one sample, sequenced in a study of Graves' ophthalmopathy and Graves' hyperthyroidism. TCRdb used MiXCR to reprocess the multiplex PCR reads, holding one entry per CDR3 protein. This table has approximately 210,000 distinct CDR3 sequences, 25% to 30% appearing once. The sample taken for sequencing was peripheral blood. These receptor sequences come from a man in his forties or fifties with Graves' ophthalmopathy. Both conserved end residues are part of each CDR3. The order of the fields is CDR3 protein, CDR3 DNA, D gene, clone size, V gene, J gene. D genes are given only for firm matches. Size is stated for part of the rows, as once, few or many counts, or as a class when the clone is expanded.

CAGMTGGSGYTF,TGTGCCGGGATGACAGGGGGCAGTGGCTACACCTTC,TRBD1,many,TRBV7-3,TRBJ1-2
CASSIASRGYTF,TGTGCCAGTAGTATAGCCTCGAGGGGCTACACCTTC,-,many,TRBV19,TRBJ1-2
CASRGGRETQYF,TGTGCCAGCAGGGGGGGGAGAGAGACCCAGTACTTC,TRBD2,many,TRBV7-9,TRBJ2-5
CASTGDTGELFF,TGCGCCAGTACAGGGGACACCGGGGAGCTGTTTTTT,TRBD1,-,TRBV10-1,TRBJ2-2
CASSSQEGNYEQYF,TGTGCCAGCAGCTCGCAGGAGGGTAACTACGAGCAGTACTTC,-,many,TRBV11-3,TRBJ2-7
CGSGQFNTGELFF,TGTGGCTCAGGGCAATTTAACACCGGGGAGCTGTTTTTT,-,many,TRBV28,TRBJ2-2
CASNLGRDNQPQHF,TGTGCCAGCAATCTCGGACGGGACAATCAGCCCCAGCATTTT,-,-,TRBV28,TRBJ1-5
CASSPAATSGQEQYF,TGTGCCAGCAGTCCAGCGGCGACTAGCGGGCAAGAGCAGTACTTC,TRBD2,many,TRBV12-3/TRBV12-4,TRBJ2-7
CASSLRTGSGTEAFF,TGCGCCAGCAGCCTCCGGACGGGATCGGGCACTGAAGCTTTCTTT,-,many,TRBV5-1,TRBJ1-1
CASVRDEETQYF,TGTGCCTCGGTTCGGGACGAAGAGACCCAGTACTTC,-,many,TRBV28,TRBJ2-5
CASSQVAVLKETQYF,TGTGCCAGCAGCCAAGTCGCGGTTTTAAAAGAGACCCAGTACTTC,-,many,TRBV3-1,TRBJ2-5
CSVVDPIRNYEQYF,TGCAGCGTTGTGGACCCCATACGAAACTACGAGCAGTACTTC,-,many,TRBV29-1,TRBJ2-7
CASRLGQGDNQPQHF,TGTGCCAGCAGACTGGGACAGGGGGACAATCAGCCCCAGCATTTT,TRBD1,-,TRBV12-3/TRBV12-4,TRBJ1-5
CASSFPGVPQETQYF,TGTGCCAGCAGTTTTCCGGGAGTTCCCCAAGAGACCCAGTACTTC,-,many,TRBV2,TRBJ2-5
CASSVDFYEQYF,TGTGCCAGCAGTGTGGACTTCTACGAGCAGTACTTC,-,-,TRBV6-1,TRBJ2-7
CASREDRAGGYTF,TGTGCCAGCAGAGAGGACAGGGCGGGTGGCTACACCTTC,TRBD1,many,TRBV6-1,TRBJ1-2
CASKGTRTGANVLTF,TGTGCCAGCAAGGGAACCCGGACTGGGGCCAACGTCCTGACTTTC,-,-,TRBV6-1,TRBJ2-6
CASSLEGLAGAGELFF,TGTGCCAGCAGCTTAGAGGGGCTAGCGGGAGCCGGGGAGCTGTTTTTT,TRBD2,once,TRBV11-1,TRBJ2-2
CASSPMGGSGYTF,TGTGCCAGCAGCCCGATGGGGGGTAGTGGCTACACCTTC,-,-,TRBV7-2,TRBJ1-2
CASSLGLAGVLEQYF,TGTGCCAGCAGTTTGGGACTAGCGGGAGTCCTCGAGCAGTACTTC,TRBD2,many,TRBV28,TRBJ2-7
CAWRGQGPANYGYTF,TGTGCCTGGAGGGGACAGGGGCCAGCTAACTATGGCTACACCTTC,TRBD1,many,TRBV30,TRBJ1-2
CASSGLQATETEAFF,TGTGCCAGCAGCGGACTACAGGCTACTGAAACTGAAGCTTTCTTT,-,many,TRBV9,TRBJ1-1
CASRYGARKETQYF,TGTGCCAGCCGGTATGGGGCTAGAAAAGAGACCCAGTACTTC,-,many,TRBV12-3/TRBV12-4,TRBJ2-5
CASSQTGLNTEAFF,TGTGCCAGCAGTCAGACAGGGTTGAACACTGAAGCTTTCTTT,TRBD1,many,TRBV27,TRBJ1-1
CASSLNREQETQYF,TGTGCCAGCAGCCTCAACAGGGAACAAGAGACCCAGTACTTC,-,many,TRBV11-2,TRBJ2-5
CASSWTGHPGETQYF,TGCGCCAGCAGCTGGACCGGCCACCCCGGGGAGACCCAGTACTTC,-,many,TRBV5-1,TRBJ2-5
CASSLGWAGGKSDGYTF,TGTGCCAGCAGCTTAGGCTGGGCAGGGGGAAAGTCGGATGGCTACACCTTC,TRBD1,-,TRBV11-1,TRBJ1-2
CASSLYQEAQPQHF,TGTGCCAGCAGTTTATACCAGGAGGCTCAGCCCCAGCATTTT,-,many,TRBV27,TRBJ1-5
CAISGLQGGVQETQYF,TGTGCCATCAGTGGTTTACAGGGTGGGGTACAAGAGACCCAGTACTTC,-,-,TRBV6-2/TRBV6-3,TRBJ2-5
CSALLTVNEQYF,TGCAGTGCCCTCTTGACAGTCAACGAGCAGTACTTC,-,many,TRBV20-1,TRBJ2-7
CASSLAPLAGGPETQYF,TGTGCCAGCAGCTTAGCCCCACTAGCGGGAGGGCCTGAGACCCAGTACTTC,TRBD2,-,TRBV7-6,TRBJ2-5
CAISEFGSGGNGYTF,TGTGCCATCAGTGAGTTCGGGTCAGGAGGGAATGGCTACACCTTC,-,-,TRBV10-3,TRBJ1-2
CASRPSGTEEETQYF,TGTGCCAGCAGACCGTCTGGGACAGAGGAAGAGACCCAGTACTTC,TRBD1,-,TRBV12-3/TRBV12-4,TRBJ2-5
CASSYWTGGSQPQHF,TGTGCCAGCAGTTACTGGACAGGGGGCAGTCAGCCCCAGCATTTT,TRBD1,once,TRBV6-2/TRBV6-3,TRBJ1-5
CASSFQTGGGTIYF,TGTGCCAGCAGTTTCCAAACAGGGGGGGGCACCATATATTTT,TRBD1,-,TRBV28,TRBJ1-3
CASSLKLTLSGSTYEQYF,TGTGCCAGCAGCTTGAAATTGACCCTTAGCGGGAGCACCTACGAGCAGTACTTC,TRBD2,many,TRBV5-6,TRBJ2-7
CASSLTSGRLQETQYF,TGTGCCAGCAGCTTGACTAGCGGGAGGCTCCAAGAGACCCAGTACTTC,TRBD2,-,TRBV7-2,TRBJ2-5
CASSNTGGFGNTIYF,TGTGCCAGCAGTAATACAGGGGGCTTTGGAAACACCATATATTTT,TRBD1,-,TRBV12-3/TRBV12-4,TRBJ1-3
CASSLLTGFYEQYF,TGTGCCAGCAGCTTATTAACAGGGTTCTACGAGCAGTACTTC,-,-,TRBV7-2,TRBJ2-7